This T cell receptor (beta chain) derives from a study of T-cell reconstitution after alpha-beta-depleted transplantation in children. About this clonotype itself: Its specificity is not known.

Germline CDR1 and CDR2: DFQATT and SNEGSKA (reference sequence). The CDR3 loop spans 21 amino acids. Trimming stripped 0 bases from V and 4 bases from J, with 32 bases between. Study results and caveats: Approximately two months post-transplant, alpha-beta T cells reportedly originated from several hundred expanded graft clones. A year had passed since transplant, and T-cell counts and diversity by then came mostly from newly produced T cells. The origin of high day-60 TCRbeta diversity in some patients lay in surviving recipient T cells and thymic progenitors.

As it was prepared, the TCRbeta library received unique molecular identifiers. Each CDR3 protein is one row after TCRdb ran MiXCR on the PCR reads. The repertoire holds 700,000 to 950,000 distinct CDR3 sequences, with around 15% as singletons. V is TRBV20-1 and J is TRBJ2-3, with TRBD1 as a possible D gene (6 bases). The receptor's source is a male patient between 5 and 17 years old who had a stem cell transplant for acute lymphoblastic leukemia, so the T cells may come from the graft donor. This specimen consisted of PBMCs, mostly from graft donor cells, obtained 360 days after TCRalphabeta/CD19-depleted stem cell transplant. The CDR3: CSARDRHYLTIRGRRADTQYF. The CDR3 DNA follows: TGCAGTGCTAGAGATCGACATTATTTAACTATCAGGGGTCGTAGGGCAGATACGCAGTATTTT.